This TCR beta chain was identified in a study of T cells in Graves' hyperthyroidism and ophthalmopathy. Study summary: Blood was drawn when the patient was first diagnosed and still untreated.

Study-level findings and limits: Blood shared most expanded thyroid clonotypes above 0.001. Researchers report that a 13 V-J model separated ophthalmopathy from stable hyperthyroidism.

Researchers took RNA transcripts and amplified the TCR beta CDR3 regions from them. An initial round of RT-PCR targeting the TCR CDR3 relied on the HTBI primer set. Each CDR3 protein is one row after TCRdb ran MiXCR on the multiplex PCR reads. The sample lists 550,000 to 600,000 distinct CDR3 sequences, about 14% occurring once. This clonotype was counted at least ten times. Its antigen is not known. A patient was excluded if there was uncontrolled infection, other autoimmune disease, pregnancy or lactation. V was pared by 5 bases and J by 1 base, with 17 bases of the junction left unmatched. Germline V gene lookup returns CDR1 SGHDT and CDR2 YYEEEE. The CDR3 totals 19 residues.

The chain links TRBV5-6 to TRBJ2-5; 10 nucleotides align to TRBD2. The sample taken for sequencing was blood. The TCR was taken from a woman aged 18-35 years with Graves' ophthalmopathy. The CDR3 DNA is TGTGCCAGCAGTAACGATCCCATTCCGGGACTAGCGCCCCAAGAGACCCAGTACTTC. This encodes CASSNDPIPGLAPQETQYF.